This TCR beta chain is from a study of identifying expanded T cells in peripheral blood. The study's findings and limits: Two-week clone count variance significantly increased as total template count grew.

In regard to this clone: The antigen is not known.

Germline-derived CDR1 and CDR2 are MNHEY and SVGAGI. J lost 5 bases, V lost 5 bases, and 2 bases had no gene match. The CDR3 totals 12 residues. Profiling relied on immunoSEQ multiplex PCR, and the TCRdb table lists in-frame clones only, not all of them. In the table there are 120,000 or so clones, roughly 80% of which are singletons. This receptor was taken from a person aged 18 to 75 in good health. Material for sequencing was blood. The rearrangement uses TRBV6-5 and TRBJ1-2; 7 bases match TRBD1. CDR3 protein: CASSGQAYGYTF. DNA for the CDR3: TGTGCCAGCAGTGGACAGGCTTATGGCTACACCTTC.